This T cell receptor beta chain came from a study of cytomegalovirus exposure and HLA in healthy donors. Study as a whole: Around 80 million unique TCR sequences came from HLA-typed donors in an early release. Whole-study results and caveats: One cluster of highly shared sequence variants probably arose as a sequencing artifact. Immune exposure was documented only through CMV serostatus.

Primers for the PCR totalled 60 Vbeta and 13 Jbeta. Profiled with immunoSEQ multiplex PCR; TCRdb holds only in-frame clones, not every one. The sample shows some 80,000 clones, under 80% of them seen only once. This clone was detected only a few times. Its antigen is unknown. The CDR3 spans 15 residues. V dropped 1 base and J dropped 2 bases, with 10 bases sitting between them. CDR1 LNHNV and CDR2 YYDKDF come from the germline V gene (reference sequence). The specimen was PBMCs. The rearrangement uses TRBV15 and TRBJ2-3; D is perhaps TRBD2 (6 bases). This receptor was taken from a human donor in good health. CDR3 nucleotide sequence: TGTGCCACCAGCAGAGGGAGGGGAAACACAGATACGCAGTATTTT. Its translation: CATSRGRGNTDTQYF.